The clone carrying this T cell receptor (beta chain) was counted at least ten times. Its antigen is as yet unknown. Synthesis of TCR cDNA relied on 5'RACE template switching, which attached a universal primer site and UMIs. MiXCR was run by TCRdb on the 5' RACE reads, yielding one entry per CDR3 protein. This table has approximately 70,000 distinct CDR3 sequences, more than 6.5% appearing once. The sample belongs to a study of T cells after yellow fever vaccination. About the study: Some fractions had low cell numbers, and these were prepared with SMART-Seq v4 Ultra Low Input. Whole-study findings and limits: Post-booster reappearance was seen for most primary-vaccination clones (about 95% CD4, around 89% CD8). In FACS-sorted repertoires, abundant clonotypes from the bulk population could appear as contaminants.

Trimming removed 3 bases from V and 6 bases from J, with 12 bases in between. The germline CDR1 and CDR2 sequences are MDHEN and SYDVKM. This CDR3 has 13 residues. The chain uses TRBV28 and TRBJ2-7; D is possibly TRBD1 or TRBD2 (6 bases each). This material consisted of CD8+ T cells sorted from PBMCs, taken about 49 days after the first yellow fever vaccination. The receptor comes from a man aged 18 to 30 who received the YFV17D yellow fever vaccine. CDR3 DNA sequence: TGTGCCAGCAGTTTTAGAGGGGGAGGCGAGCAGTACGTC. This translates into CASSFRGGGEQYV.